The next 21 T cell receptor beta chains were all read from a single sample in a study of T cell responses to AZD1222 COVID-19 vaccine. Sequenced by immunoSEQ multiplex PCR; TCRdb stores in-frame clones only, minus some. The data contain roughly 120,000 clones, about 94% of them singletons. Sequencing was performed on peripheral blood, taken 28 days after the second AZD1222 dose. These receptors came from an adult who received the AZD1222 COVID-19 vaccine.

The count of this clone is one. The rearrangement links TRBV6-6 to TRBJ2-5; 9 nucleotides agree with TRBD1. J was trimmed by 5 bases and V by 2 bases; bases with no gene match: 6. The CDR3 consists of 15 residues. Per the germline V gene, CDR1 is MNHNY and CDR2 is SVGAGI (reference sequence). In DNA form, the CDR3 reads TGTGCCAGCAGTTACGGGGACAGGGCGCGGGAGACCCAGTACTTC. Protein sequence: CASSYGDRARETQYF.

This chain joins TRBV2 and TRBJ2-7, with no clear D. Germline V gene data show CDR1 as SNHLY and CDR2 as FYNNEI. The CDR3 runs to 15 residues. V lost 0 bases to trimming and J lost 2 bases, with 11 bases between them. The CDR3: CASSEAVGSAYEQYF. In DNA form, the CDR3 reads TGTGCCAGCAGTGAAGCGGTCGGGTCAGCCTACGAGCAGTACTTC.

The gene calls are TRBV27 and TRBJ1-1; unclear D gene. Germline V gene lookup returns CDR1 MNHEY and CDR2 SMNVEV (reference sequence). V was pared by 5 bases and J by 4 bases, with 14 bases between. The CDR3 is 14 residues long. The CDR3 region is CASSPRGGFTEAFF. Written as DNA, the CDR3 is TGTGCCAGCAGTCCCCGTGGAGGGTTCACTGAAGCTTTCTTT.

The V call is TRBV5-1, the J call TRBJ2-1; 12 positions match TRBD2. With 3 bases clipped from V and 8 bases from J, the junction kept 9 bases outside the gene matches. The CDR3 sequence is 16 residues long. Germline-derived CDR1 and CDR2 are SGHRS and YFSETQ. CDR3 loop: CASSSTLAGGVDEQFF. The CDR3 DNA reads as TGCGCCAGCAGCTCTACCCTAGCGGGAGGGGTCGATGAGCAGTTCTTC.

This sequence joins TRBV5-1 and TRBJ2-5, with 11 nucleotides matching TRBD2. V trimming: 0 bases; J trimming: 5 bases; junction bases outside the gene matches: 3. The V gene's germline CDR1 is SGHRS and CDR2 YFSETQ. The CDR3 loop spans 15 amino acids. The CDR3 DNA sequence: TGCGCCAGCAGCTTGGCCCGACTAGCGGGGGAGACCCAGTACTTC. Translated, it gives CASSLARLAGETQYF.

The chain combines TRBV7-9 with TRBJ1-5; D perhaps matches TRBD1 (6 bases). Trimming stripped 1 base from V and 2 bases from J, with 9 bases between. Germline CDR1 SEHNR, CDR2 FQNEAQ (reference sequence). The CDR3 runs 15 residues. CDR3 residues: CASSLEGGGNQPQHF. The DNA for the CDR3 is TGTGCCAGCAGCTTAGAAGGGGGAGGCAATCAGCCCCAGCATTTT.

The chain employs TRBV7-9 and TRBJ2-3, with 10 bases aligning to TRBD2. CDR3 length: 17 amino acids. The V gene's germline CDR1 is SEHNR and CDR2 FQNEAQ (reference sequence). Trimming at V came to 0 bases and at J to 2 bases, leaving 5 bases not matched to a gene. CDR3: CASSLAVTSGNTDTQYF. DNA of the CDR3: TGTGCCAGCAGCTTAGCCGTTACTAGCGGGAACACAGATACGCAGTATTTT.

The CDR3 nucleotides read TGTGCCAGCAGCAGTGGTTTGGCGGAAAAACTGTTTTTT. Its protein is CASSSGLAEKLFF. The chain uses TRBV2 and TRBJ1-4; no firm D call. This CDR3 spans 13 amino acids. V was trimmed by 6 bases and J by 8 bases, leaving 13 bases between them. From germline, CDR1 is SNHLY and CDR2 FYNNEI.

This clone was counted between two and nine times. The chain carries TRBV3-1 (or the pseudogene TRBV3-2) and TRBJ1-4, with a possible D match to TRBD1 (5 bases). CDR1 and CDR2 from the germline V gene are LGHDT and YNNKEL (reference sequence). Trimming stripped 0 bases from V and 4 bases from J, with 15 bases between. The CDR3 contains 17 residues. The CDR3 spells CASSQDPRGAGNEKLFF. The CDR3 DNA reads as TGTGCCAGCAGCCAAGATCCTCGAGGGGCAGGTAATGAAAAACTGTTTTTT.

This chain connects TRBV5-8 to TRBJ1-5; D may be TRBD1 (5 bases). Per the germline V gene, CDR1 is SGHTS and CDR2 is YDEGEE. V was cut by 6 bases and J by 7 bases, with 23 bases left in between. CDR3 length: 16 amino acids. CDR3 nucleotides: TGTGCCAGCACCGGGGGGAACCCCGTGGGTGACCAGCCCCAGCATTTT. It translates to CASTGGNPVGDQPQHF.

The genes are TRBV6-1 and TRBJ2-7; TRBD1 aligns across 7 bases. Germline V gene lookup returns CDR1 MNHNS and CDR2 SASEGT. The CDR3 loop spans 16 amino acids. Trimming at V came to 8 bases and at J to 5 bases, leaving 18 bases not matched to a gene. The chain's CDR3 is CASRGSFGTGANEQYF. The DNA for the CDR3 is TGTGCCAGCCGTGGATCCTTTGGTACAGGGGCTAACGAGCAGTACTTC.

This clone appeared once. The chain combines TRBV9 with TRBJ2-1; 14 bases line up with TRBD2. Germline-derived CDR1 and CDR2 are SGDLS and YYNGEE. The CDR3 sequence is 16 residues long. The V and J ends lost 3 bases and 10 bases, in that order; junction bases with no gene match: 9. The CDR3 DNA reads TGTGCCAGCAGCGCTCGACTAGCGGGAGGGCAAAGGGAGCAGTTCTTC. Its translation: CASSARLAGGQREQFF.

The chain employs TRBV3-1 (or the pseudogene TRBV3-2) and TRBJ1-6, with D possibly matching TRBD1 (6 bases). Trimming stripped 8 bases from V and 6 bases from J, with 20 bases between. This CDR3 comprises 16 residues. Germline V CDR1 and CDR2: LGHDT, YNNKEL (reference sequence). As DNA, the CDR3 is TGTGCCAGCCGACAATGGGAAGGGGGTAGTAATTCACCCCTCCACTTT. Its translation is CASRQWEGGSNSPLHF.

The gene calls are TRBV27 and TRBJ1-5, with D unclear. The germline gives CDR1 MNHEY, CDR2 SMNVEV (reference sequence). Deletions cut 2 bases from V and 3 bases from J, with 8 bases between. This CDR3 is built from 14 residues. CDR3 bases: TGTGCCAGCAGTTTAGTACGGGACAATCAGCCCCAGCATTTT. Its protein is CASSLVRDNQPQHF.

The CDR3 region has the DNA TGTGCCAGCAGCATCTACGGAATATCGAATGAAAAACTGTTTTTT. It encodes CASSIYGISNEKLFF. The rearrangement joins TRBV7-2 to TRBJ1-4, with D unclear. CDR3 length equals 15 residues. V was pared by 5 bases and J by 5 bases, with 15 bases between. CDR1 is SGHTA, CDR2 FQGNSA, per germline.

The genes are TRBV4-2 and TRBJ1-1; D uncertain. The germline gives CDR1 LGHNA, CDR2 YNFKEQ. V was trimmed by 3 bases and J by 0 bases, leaving 8 bases between them. The CDR3 covers 14 residues. Here the CDR3 reads CASSQGTLNTEAFF. CDR3 bases: TGTGCCAGCAGCCAGGGAACCCTGAACACTGAAGCTTTCTTT.

This chain connects TRBV3-1 (or the pseudogene TRBV3-2) to TRBJ1-1; D not resolved. Germline V gives CDR1 LGHDT, CDR2 YNNKEL (reference sequence). The CDR3 is 15 residues long. Deletions cut 0 bases from V and 8 bases from J, with 16 bases between. The DNA for the CDR3 is TGTGCCAGCAGCCAAGACCGACGGGCCCTGGGGGAAGCTTTCTTT. Translating it yields CASSQDRRALGEAFF.

The rearrangement uses TRBV5-1 and TRBJ1-6, with D possibly matching TRBD1 (6 bases). Trimming shortened V by 9 bases and J by 7 bases, and 17 bases separated the two germline ends. The CDR3 is 14 residues long. Germline CDR1 and CDR2: SGHRS and YFSETQ. CDR3 in amino acids: CATTWGLLNSPLHF. CDR3 DNA: TGCGCCACCACCTGGGGGCTCTTAAATTCACCCCTCCACTTT.

This clone was counted once. The genes are TRBV27 and TRBJ1-3, with D tentatively TRBD1 (6 bases). CDR1 is MNHEY, CDR2 SMNVEV, per germline (reference sequence). V was cut by 3 bases and J by 6 bases, with 18 bases left in between. This CDR3 spans 16 amino acids. The DNA for the CDR3 is TGTGCCAGCAGTTTCCAGGGGCCCTTAAGTGCAAACACCATATATTTT. This translates into CASSFQGPLSANTIYF.

The rearrangement uses TRBV24-1 and TRBJ2-3; a possible D gene is TRBD2 (6 bases). V dropped 3 bases and J dropped 6 bases, with 15 bases sitting between them. The CDR3 totals 15 residues. The germline V gene encodes CDR1 KGHDR and CDR2 SFDVKD. CDR3 in amino acids: CATSDPTGLDDTQYF. The CDR3 coding sequence is TGTGCCACCAGTGATCCGACGGGACTCGATGATACGCAGTATTTT.

DNA for the CDR3: TGTGCCAGCAGCCAAGATGAAGTCAATTCACCCCTCCACTTT. It encodes CASSQDEVNSPLHF. The rearrangement links TRBV3-1 (or the pseudogene TRBV3-2) to TRBJ1-6, with D uncertain. The CDR3 is 14 residues long. Germline V gene lookup returns CDR1 LGHDT and CDR2 YNNKEL (reference sequence). Deletions cut 0 bases from V and 7 bases from J, with 7 bases between.